These T cell receptor beta chains were read from a single sample in a study of T-cell memory formation after mild COVID-19. TCRdb used MiXCR to reprocess the 5' RACE reads, holding one entry per CDR3 protein. The sample holds about 360,000 distinct CDR3 sequences, approximately 15% seen once. The sequenced sample was PBMCs or a T cell subset sorted from them (not recorded which). The receptors shown here come from a man aged 18 to 30 who had mild COVID-19 (a few samples of this study predate the infection). Cell type and time point are not known. Each CDR3 is given with its conserved first and last residue. The D gene is left open where the match is weak. Some rows have no size entry. The others give once, few or many, or a class for an expanded clone.

J gene: TRBJ2-3
D gene: TRBD1
V gene: TRBV29-1
clone size: few
CDR3 protein: CSVSRTGQSTDTQYF
CDR3 DNA: TGCAGCGTTTCCAGGACGGGACAGAGCACAGATACGCAGTATTTT

J gene: TRBJ2-2
D gene: TRBD1
V gene: TRBV11-2
clone size: many
CDR3 protein: CASRGTGGTGELFF
CDR3 DNA: TGTGCCAGCAGAGGGACAGGGGGCACCGGGGAGCTGTTTTTT

J gene: TRBJ2-1
D gene: -
V gene: TRBV9
clone size: many
CDR3 protein: CASSVVGSINEQFF
CDR3 DNA: TGTGCCAGCAGCGTAGTCGGCAGTATTAATGAGCAGTTCTTC

J gene: TRBJ2-3
D gene: -
V gene: TRBV15
clone size: few
CDR3 protein: CATSREATGPDTQYF
CDR3 DNA: TGTGCCACCAGCAGAGAAGCTACGGGACCAGATACGCAGTATTTT

J gene: TRBJ1-1
D gene: -
V gene: TRBV5-4
clone size: -
CDR3 protein: CASSLGPRGADTEAFF
CDR3 DNA: TGTGCCAGCAGCTTGGGGCCCAGGGGCGCGGACACTGAAGCTTTCTTT

J gene: TRBJ2-5
D gene: -
V gene: TRBV5-1
clone size: few
CDR3 protein: CASSFTGRTDLYQETQYF
CDR3 DNA: TGCGCCAGCAGCTTTACCGGGAGGACAGACCTGTACCAAGAGACCCAGTACTTC

J gene: TRBJ2-2
D gene: -
V gene: TRBV12-3/TRBV12-4
clone size: -
CDR3 protein: CASGGPGSNTGELFF
CDR3 DNA: TGTGCCAGCGGGGGTCCTGGGTCAAACACCGGGGAGCTGTTTTTT

J gene: TRBJ1-1
D gene: -
V gene: TRBV4-3
clone size: few
CDR3 protein: CASSQEGIGNTEAFF
CDR3 DNA: TGCGCCAGCAGCCAAGAGGGAATTGGGAACACTGAAGCTTTCTTT

J gene: TRBJ2-1
D gene: -
V gene: TRBV6-6
clone size: few
CDR3 protein: CASNLGWGSSYNEQFF
CDR3 DNA: TGTGCCAGCAACTTAGGGTGGGGAAGCTCCTACAATGAGCAGTTCTTC

J gene: TRBJ1-4
D gene: TRBD1
V gene: TRBV4-2
clone size: few
CDR3 protein: CASSQDPGQGAEKLFF
CDR3 DNA: TGTGCCAGCAGCCAAGACCCCGGACAGGGGGCTGAAAAACTGTTTTTT

J gene: TRBJ1-1
D gene: -
V gene: TRBV5-1
clone size: many
CDR3 protein: CASNVGGAGDTEAFF
CDR3 DNA: TGCGCCAGCAACGTCGGGGGAGCAGGGGACACTGAAGCTTTCTTT

J gene: TRBJ2-2
D gene: -
V gene: TRBV7-2
clone size: -
CDR3 protein: CASSLRERGTGELFF
CDR3 DNA: TGTGCCAGCAGCCTACGGGAGAGGGGCACCGGGGAGCTGTTTTTT

J gene: TRBJ2-5
D gene: TRBD1
V gene: TRBV10-2
clone size: -
CDR3 protein: CASSAGTGGETQYF
CDR3 DNA: TGCGCCAGCAGCGCCGGGACAGGGGGTGAGACCCAGTACTTC

J gene: TRBJ1-1
D gene: -
V gene: TRBV4-2
clone size: -
CDR3 protein: CASSQVTVSHIKNTEAFF
CDR3 DNA: TGTGCCAGCAGCCAAGTAACGGTATCGCACATAAAGAACACTGAAGCTTTCTTT

J gene: TRBJ2-3
D gene: -
V gene: TRBV27
clone size: -
CDR3 protein: CASSLGPSVNTQYF
CDR3 DNA: TGTGCCAGCAGTTTAGGCCCTAGCGTAAATACGCAGTATTTT

J gene: TRBJ1-2
D gene: -
V gene: TRBV4-1
clone size: -
CDR3 protein: CASSQESYGYTF
CDR3 DNA: TGCGCCAGCAGCCAAGAGAGTTATGGCTACACCTTC

J gene: TRBJ2-7
D gene: -
V gene: TRBV6-6
clone size: -
CDR3 protein: CANAGRTYEQYF
CDR3 DNA: TGTGCCAACGCCGGGAGAACCTACGAGCAGTACTTC

J gene: TRBJ1-2
D gene: -
V gene: TRBV3-1
clone size: few
CDR3 protein: CASSQAGSRGYTF
CDR3 DNA: TGTGCCAGCAGCCAAGCGGGGTCGAGGGGCTACACCTTC

J gene: TRBJ2-3
D gene: -
V gene: TRBV7-9
clone size: few
CDR3 protein: CAHSGGWADTQYF
CDR3 DNA: TGTGCCCATTCCGGGGGCTGGGCAGATACGCAGTATTTT

J gene: TRBJ2-2
D gene: -
V gene: TRBV27
clone size: few
CDR3 protein: CASSLRGKVNTGELFF
CDR3 DNA: TGTGCCAGCAGCTTGAGGGGGAAGGTTAACACCGGGGAGCTGTTTTTT

J gene: TRBJ2-5
D gene: -
V gene: TRBV7-9
clone size: few
CDR3 protein: CASSSGTSRETQYF
CDR3 DNA: TGTGCCAGCAGCTCCGGGACATCGAGGGAGACCCAGTACTTC

J gene: TRBJ2-7
D gene: -
V gene: TRBV5-1
clone size: many
CDR3 protein: CASSLAGYGEQYF
CDR3 DNA: TGCGCCAGCAGCTTGGCCGGATATGGGGAGCAGTACTTC

J gene: TRBJ2-2
D gene: -
V gene: TRBV7-8
clone size: few
CDR3 protein: CASSYRRGARYTGELFF
CDR3 DNA: TGTGCCAGCAGCTACCGGAGAGGGGCGCGGTACACCGGGGAGCTGTTTTTT

J gene: TRBJ1-2
D gene: TRBD1
V gene: TRBV2
clone size: few
CDR3 protein: CASSEAGGQAGYYTF
CDR3 DNA: TGTGCCAGCAGTGAAGCGGGGGGACAGGCTGGATACTACACCTTC

J gene: TRBJ2-3
D gene: TRBD1
V gene: TRBV20-1
clone size: -
CDR3 protein: CSASGQGLDTQYF
CDR3 DNA: TGCAGTGCTAGCGGACAGGGTTTAGATACGCAGTATTTT

J gene: TRBJ1-5
D gene: -
V gene: TRBV5-6
clone size: -
CDR3 protein: CASSVNQPQHF
CDR3 DNA: TGTGCCAGCAGCGTGAATCAGCCCCAGCATTTT

J gene: TRBJ2-3
D gene: -
V gene: TRBV12-3/TRBV12-4
clone size: many
CDR3 protein: CASSKQDTDTQYF
CDR3 DNA: TGTGCCAGCAGCAAACAGGACACAGATACGCAGTATTTT

J gene: TRBJ2-1
D gene: -
V gene: TRBV6-5
clone size: many
CDR3 protein: CASRVGTQNNEQFF
CDR3 DNA: TGTGCCAGCAGAGTAGGGACACAGAACAATGAGCAGTTCTTC

J gene: TRBJ1-1
D gene: -
V gene: TRBV6-1
clone size: few
CDR3 protein: CASSELGGPNTEAFF
CDR3 DNA: TGTGCCAGCAGTGAATTGGGCGGACCGAACACTGAAGCTTTCTTT

J gene: TRBJ1-5
D gene: -
V gene: TRBV12-3/TRBV12-4
clone size: -
CDR3 protein: CASRIEGSNQPQHF
CDR3 DNA: TGTGCCAGCAGAATTGAGGGGAGCAATCAGCCCCAGCATTTT

J gene: TRBJ1-1
D gene: TRBD1
V gene: TRBV20-1
clone size: -
CDR3 protein: CSATGQGRVLNTEAFF
CDR3 DNA: TGCAGTGCTACCGGACAGGGGCGAGTTTTGAACACTGAAGCTTTCTTT

J gene: TRBJ2-2
D gene: TRBD1
V gene: TRBV14
clone size: few
CDR3 protein: CASSRTSGGPNTGELFF
CDR3 DNA: TGTGCCAGCAGCCGAACCTCAGGGGGCCCGAACACCGGGGAGCTGTTTTTT

J gene: TRBJ2-3
D gene: -
V gene: TRBV18
clone size: -
CDR3 protein: CASSPKPNTDTQYF
CDR3 DNA: TGTGCCAGCTCACCAAAACCGAACACAGATACGCAGTATTTT

J gene: TRBJ2-3
D gene: -
V gene: TRBV3-1
clone size: -
CDR3 protein: CASSLQAGSRLDTQYF
CDR3 DNA: TGTGCCAGCAGCCTACAGGCGGGGTCCAGATTAGATACGCAGTATTTT

J gene: TRBJ2-3
D gene: -
V gene: TRBV7-9
clone size: few
CDR3 protein: CASSLDEVPDTQYF
CDR3 DNA: TGTGCCAGCAGCTTAGATGAGGTCCCAGATACGCAGTATTTT

J gene: TRBJ1-2
D gene: -
V gene: TRBV11-2
clone size: -
CDR3 protein: CASSPRIDPRYGYTF
CDR3 DNA: TGTGCCAGCAGCCCTCGGATTGACCCGCGGTATGGCTACACCTTC

J gene: TRBJ1-3
D gene: -
V gene: TRBV12-3/TRBV12-4
clone size: few
CDR3 protein: CASSHPVGRKPTHSGNTIYF
CDR3 DNA: TGTGCCAGCAGCCATCCGGTGGGACGGAAGCCTACTCACTCTGGAAACACCATATATTTT

J gene: TRBJ1-1
D gene: TRBD1
V gene: TRBV12-3/TRBV12-4
clone size: -
CDR3 protein: CATRDRDTEAFF
CDR3 DNA: TGTGCCACTCGGGACAGGGACACTGAAGCTTTCTTT

J gene: TRBJ2-2
D gene: -
V gene: TRBV5-1
clone size: -
CDR3 protein: CASSLAPGGGYTGELFF
CDR3 DNA: TGCGCCAGCAGCTTGGCCCCGGGCGGGGGCTACACCGGGGAGCTGTTTTTT

J gene: TRBJ2-2
D gene: TRBD1
V gene: TRBV5-1
clone size: -
CDR3 protein: CATTRQGLNTGELFF
CDR3 DNA: TGCGCCACAACCCGACAGGGGCTAAACACCGGGGAGCTGTTTTTT

J gene: TRBJ2-4
D gene: TRBD1
V gene: TRBV6-2/TRBV6-3
clone size: few
CDR3 protein: CASRLRRQGKNIQYF
CDR3 DNA: TGTGCCAGCAGACTACGGAGACAGGGAAAAAACATTCAGTACTTC